This T cell receptor (beta chain) was sequenced during a study of shared clonotypes between healthy human individuals. Study-level results: Rarefaction analysis demonstrated incomplete sorted-subset sequencing notwithstanding large depth.

After removal of 4 bases from V and 9 bases from J, the junction contained 9 bases not matched to a gene. From germline, CDR1 is SGHTA and CDR2 FQGNSA. The CDR3 is made up of 14 amino acids. Assay used: immunoSEQ multiplex PCR; TCRdb lists only in-frame clones, some missing. The sample has more than 900,000 clones; 75% to 80% are singletons. Comment on this clone: As yet, its antigen is unknown.

The rearrangement links TRBV7-2 to TRBJ2-5; 9 bases map to TRBD2. The source is a man aged 18 to 29 in good health. Some clones in this sample may be carry-over from other donors' samples. The sequencing input was memory CD4+ T cells from PBMCs. The subset denotes: CD45RA-negative fraction. CDR3 protein: CASSSGPSGVPQYF. The CDR3 DNA sequence: TGTGCCAGCAGCTCGGGCCCTAGCGGGGTGCCCCAGTACTTC.